Following are 2 T cell receptor beta chains from one sample sequenced in a study of cytomegalovirus exposure and HLA in healthy donors (dated by TCRdb to the late 2010s). The protocol used for the library was the immunoSEQ multiplex PCR assay. For the multiplex PCR, a mixture combining 60 forward primers for TCR Vbeta segments and 13 reverse primers for TCR Jbeta segments was used. Sourced from immuneACCESS, this table was stored by TCRdb with only in-frame sequences that have V and J called. A share of the clones is absent; for the studies checked, an unresolved V gene accounts for under half, and the remainder has no known explanation. The sample table shows about 170,000 clones, and roughly 80% are seen once. The top ten clonotypes cover about 2.4% of the sample. The sample taken for sequencing was PBMCs. Receptors were obtained from a male donor in good health and CMV-seronegative.

The table lists this clone with a count of one. J is TRBJ1-4 and V is TRBV28; TRBD1 might be the D (5 bases). The V and J ends lost 2 bases and 3 bases respectively, with 7 bases between them. The CDR3 is 14 residues long. Germline assignment: CDR1 MDHEN and CDR2 SYDVKM. Here the CDR3 reads CASSLAGANEKLFF. CDR3 DNA sequence: TGTGCCAGCAGTTTAGCGGGGGCTAATGAAAAACTGTTTTTT.

This clone was seen a handful of times. The chain links TRBV6-1 to TRBJ1-4; tentatively, D is TRBD1 (6 bases). Germline lookup yields CDR1 MNHNS and CDR2 SASEGT. V was clipped by 4 bases and J by 7 bases, with 13 bases between them. This CDR3 has 14 amino acids. CDR3 region: CASSVEDSREKLFF. CDR3 nucleotides: TGTGCCAGCAGTGTTGAGGACAGTCGTGAAAAACTGTTTTTT.